Each of the 10 T cell receptor beta chains below was sequenced from the same sample in a study of low-dose radiotherapy and immunotherapy resistance in tumors. TRAV- and TRBV-specific primers were used for first-strand cDNA, which covered alpha and beta chains. With a constant-region primer and a V-primer adapter, TCRs were subjected to 20 PCR cycles of amplification. TCRdb ran MiXCR on the reads and lists one entry per CDR3 protein. Of 17,000 or so distinct CDR3 sequences in the sample, around three quarters were seen once. Receptor source: a human donor with advanced metastatic prostate, ovarian, gallbladder or colorectal cancer (not recorded which). This table probably holds off-target reads from a library built for another chain.

V usage is TRBV11-3 and J usage is TRBJ2-1, with 8 bases aligning to TRBD1. The CDR3 is 15 amino acids. V trimming: 5 bases; J trimming: 7 bases; junction bases outside the gene matches: 10. CDR1 and CDR2 (germline): SGHNT, YENEEA. CDR3 sequence (DNA): TGTGCCAGCAGCAGTGGACAGGGTGGGAAAAATGAGCAGTTCTTC. Protein product: CASSSGQGGKNEQFF. The entire variable domain, with the rest obtained from reference TRBV11-3 and TRBJ2-1, is as follows: EAGVVQSPRYKIIEKKQPVAFWCNPISGHNTLYWYLQNLGQGPELLIRYENEEAVDDSQLPKDRFSAERLKGVDSTLKIQPAELGDSAVYLCASSSGQGGKNEQFFGPGTRLTVL.

The rearrangement uses TRBV20-1 and TRBJ2-7, with D perhaps TRBD2 (7 bases). This CDR3 has 13 amino acids. Germline V lookup: CDR1 DFQATT, CDR2 SNEGSKA (reference sequence). Trimming removed 3 bases from V and 2 bases from J, with 11 bases in between. The CDR3 here is CSASPGGPYEQYF. CDR3 bases: TGCAGTGCTAGTCCCGGGGGGCCCTACGAGCAGTACTTC.

The chain uses TRBV4-3 and TRBJ1-1, with TRBD1 matching over 9 bases. The CDR3 has 17 residues. V lost 2 bases, J lost 8 bases, and 15 bases stayed unmatched. Germline V gene sequence: CDR1 LGHNA, CDR2 YSLEER. The CDR3 loop reads CASSQSLEDRGFSEAFF. CDR3 in DNA: TGCGCCAGCAGCCAAAGTCTCGAGGACAGGGGTTTTTCGGAAGCTTTCTTT.

J is TRBJ2-7 and V is TRBV20-1; D is unresolved. This CDR3 is built from 12 residues. Trimming pared 3 bases from V and 6 bases from J, leaving 12 bases between. The germline V gene has CDR1 DFQATT and CDR2 SNEGSKA (reference sequence). Here the CDR3 DNA reads TGCAGTGCTAGTGACGGTGGGTCCGAGCAGTACTTC. This codes for CSASDGGSEQYF.

This CDR3 is CASSPDRFSYNEQFF. The DNA for the CDR3 is TGTGCCAGCAGTCCCGACAGGTTCTCCTACAATGAGCAGTTCTTC. The chain has TRBV25-1 and TRBJ2-1; the D gene is possibly TRBD1 (6 bases). Germline values: CDR1 MGHDK, CDR2 SYGVNS. The CDR3 has 15 residues. The V end was cut by 5 bases, the J end by 0 bases, with 11 bases between.

The gene calls are TRBV20-1 and TRBJ2-7; 10 nucleotides match TRBD2. V lost 0 bases and J lost 6; bases outside the gene matches: 23. The CDR3 is 20 residues long. Germline CDR1 DFQATT, CDR2 SNEGSKA (reference sequence). Here the CDR3 reads CSARDFMRRQGRSSGSEQYF. As DNA, the CDR3 is TGCAGTGCTAGAGATTTTATGAGGAGACAGGGGCGGTCTAGCGGGAGCGAGCAGTACTTC.

This clonotype appeared a few times. V gene TRBV9 combines with J gene TRBJ1-1; the D is unclear. The CDR3 has 15 amino acids. V dropped 0 bases and J dropped 0 bases, with 9 bases sitting between them. Germline loops: CDR1 SGDLS, CDR2 YYNGEE. Here the CDR3 reads CASSVDSSMNTEAFF. In nucleotides, the CDR3 is TGTGCCAGCAGCGTAGACAGCTCCATGAACACTGAAGCTTTCTTT.

The V gene is TRBV10-3, the J gene TRBJ2-3; the match to TRBD2 covers 12 bases. CDR1 ENHRY and CDR2 SYGVKD come from the germline V gene. J gave up 1 base and V 2 bases, and 7 bases lay outside the gene matches. The CDR3 runs 18 residues. CDR3 bases: TGTGCCATCAGTGAGCCAAGGACTAGCGGGATCGGCACAGATACGCAGTATTTT. Translation gives CAISEPRTSGIGTDTQYF.

This clonotype rates as large. This sequence joins TRBV19 and TRBJ2-3, with D unresolved. CDR1 and CDR2 (germline): LNHDA, SQIVND (reference sequence). V was trimmed by 7 bases and J by 0 bases, leaving 14 bases between them. The CDR3 is made up of 15 amino acids. CDR3 DNA: TGTGCCAGTACCGTTGGATTCTCTAGCACAGATACGCAGTATTTT. Protein: CASTVGFSSTDTQYF.

The V and J genes are TRBV6-8 and TRBJ2-7; tentatively, D is TRBD1 (5 bases). Trimming removed 5 bases at V and 1 base at J, with 12 bases between. Germline values: CDR1 MNHGY, CDR2 SAAAGT. The length of the CDR3 is 14 residues. The CDR3 DNA sequence: TGTGCCAGCAGTGGGGCTGCAGAATCCTACGAGCAGTACTTC. Translating gives CASSGAAESYEQYF.